These 22 T cell receptor beta chains came from one sample sequenced in a study of T-cell reconstitution after alpha-beta-depleted transplantation in children. This sample's TCRbeta library carried unique molecular identifier barcodes. One entry per CDR3 protein, called by TCRdb with MiXCR from the PCR reads. In the table there are around 210,000 distinct CDR3 sequences, about 7% of which are singletons. Here the sequenced sample was PBMCs, taken before TCRalphabeta/CD19-depleted stem cell transplant. The receptor set was obtained from a boy aged 2 to 10 with acute lymphoblastic leukemia, due to receive a stem cell transplant.

This clonotype was counted ten times or more. V is TRBV6-2 or TRBV6-3 and J is TRBJ2-1; TRBD2 agrees at 9 bases. Germline values: CDR1 MNHEY, CDR2 SVGEGT. V was clipped by 4 bases and J by 7 bases; unmatched bases: 5. The CDR3 has 14 amino acids. The CDR3 region has the DNA TGTGCCAGCAGTTCCCCAGCGGGAGGTAATGAGCAGTTCTTC. It codes for CASSSPAGGNEQFF.

The table lists this clonotype with many counts. The chain combines TRBV28 with TRBJ2-1; 15 nucleotides agree with TRBD2. CDR3 length: 18 residues. In germline, CDR1 is MDHEN, CDR2 SYDVKM. The V gene end was trimmed by 8 bases and the J gene end by 2 bases; junction bases not matched to a gene: 10. The CDR3 DNA reads as TGTGCCAGCTGCTACCCGGGACTAGCGGGAGGAACCTACAATGAGCAGTTCTTC. This encodes CASCYPGLAGGTYNEQFF.

This clonotype was detected ten times or more. CDR3 coding DNA: TGTGCCAGCTCAATGGAGACCCAGTACTTC. Translated: CASSMETQYF. This chain connects TRBV14 to TRBJ2-5, with D hard to call. With 8 bases removed from V and 5 bases from J, the gap between germline ends came to 6 bases. Germline assignment: CDR1 SGHDN and CDR2 FVKESK. This CDR3 has 10 amino acids.

This clonotype was seen many times. The gene calls are TRBV12-3 or TRBV12-4 and TRBJ2-7; tentative D call: TRBD1 (5 bases). Trimming removed 7 bases at V and 0 bases at J, with 7 bases between. The CDR3 is made up of 12 amino acids. CDR3 DNA: TGTGCCAGCAAGGGGCCCTCCTACGAGCAGTACTTC. Translated, it gives CASKGPSYEQYF.

This clonotype turned up a few times. The rearrangement joins TRBV5-1 to TRBJ1-5; no clear D gene. Germline-derived CDR1 and CDR2 are SGHRS and YFSETQ. V lost 4 bases and J lost 6, with 14 bases in between. This CDR3 is 14 amino acids long. The CDR3 spells CASSPDGEGQPQHF. The CDR3 DNA follows: TGCGCCAGCAGCCCGGACGGGGAGGGTCAGCCCCAGCATTTT.

This clonotype was seen many times. The J gene is TRBJ2-5, the V gene TRBV15; 7 bases are a match to TRBD2. The CDR3 totals 14 residues. Trimming cost V 5 bases and J 3 bases; bases outside gene matches: 6. Looked up from germline, CDR1 is LNHNV and CDR2 is YYDKDF (reference sequence). The CDR3 coding sequence is TGTGCCACCAGCGGGAGGGGAGGAAAAGAGACCCAGTACTTC. This translates into CATSGRGGKETQYF.

By share, this clonotype counts as medium-sized (0.01 to 0.1%). The gene calls are TRBV10-3 and TRBJ1-2, with 9 nucleotides matching TRBD1. There are 15 residues in the CDR3. The germline gives CDR1 ENHRY, CDR2 SYGVKD. With V trimmed by 9 bases and J by 4 bases, 12 bases remained unmatched. CDR3 residues: CAILTEDRGGYGYTF. The CDR3 region has the DNA TGTGCCATTTTAACCGAGGACAGGGGAGGCTATGGCTACACCTTC.

This clonotype was detected ten times or more. The gene calls are TRBV7-9 and TRBJ2-5; D may be TRBD2 (5 bases). Trimming shortened V by 1 base and J by 1 base, and 7 bases separated the two germline ends. The CDR3 spans 14 residues. Germline CDR1 and CDR2: SEHNR and FQNEAQ (reference sequence). CDR3 in DNA: TGTGCCAGCAGCTTAGAAAGCGGCCAAGAGACCCAGTACTTC. Translating gives CASSLESGQETQYF.

This clonotype was counted ten times or more. V gene TRBV5-1 combines with J gene TRBJ2-4; D uncertain. V shed 0 bases and J shed 7 bases, with 2 bases lying between them. In germline, CDR1 is SGHRS, CDR2 YFSETQ. The CDR3 covers 11 residues. CDR3 in DNA: TGCGCCAGCAGCTTGGGCAACATTCAGTACTTC. It is translated as CASSLGNIQYF.

This clonotype occurred many times. The CDR3 DNA follows: TGCAGTGTCGAGACTAGCGGGGGCCGGGGTCCGTACTTC. It codes for CSVETSGGRGPYF. The chain has TRBV20-1 and TRBJ2-5; the match to TRBD2 covers 12 bases. Germline values: CDR1 DFQATT, CDR2 SNEGSKA (reference sequence). Trimming removed 7 bases from V and 13 bases from J; junction bases left unmatched: 13. CDR3 size: 13 residues.

This clonotype was seen many times. V and J are TRBV5-1 and TRBJ2-3, with D perhaps matching TRBD2 (5 bases). Looked up from germline, CDR1 is SGHRS and CDR2 is YFSETQ. V was clipped by 7 bases and J by 2 bases, with 20 bases between them. CDR3 length: 16 residues. The DNA for the CDR3 is TGCGCCAGCCGCCCCCCGGGTACTCTAGCCACAGATACGCAGTATTTT. As protein: CASRPPGTLATDTQYF.

This clonotype has ten or more counts. The V and J genes are TRBV20-1 and TRBJ2-1; the D is unclear. Germline V gene data show CDR1 as DFQATT and CDR2 as SNEGSKA (reference sequence). The CDR3 spans 14 residues. V shed 3 bases and J shed 5 bases, with 14 bases lying between them. CDR3 in amino acids: CSASEPRVHNEQFF. CDR3 nucleotide sequence: TGCAGTGCTAGTGAGCCTAGAGTCCACAATGAGCAGTTCTTC.

This clonotype has a count of ten or more. CDR3 DNA sequence: TGCAGTGCCGTAGAGGGCTCCGGGGAGCTGTTTTTT. Its protein is CSAVEGSGELFF. The rearrangement links TRBV20-1 to TRBJ2-2, with D perhaps matching TRBD2 (5 bases). Germline CDR1 is DFQATT and CDR2 is SNEGSKA (reference sequence). Between the trimmed V and J ends, which lost 6 bases and 6 bases, there was a span of 11 bases. The CDR3 has 12 amino acids.

This rearrangement joins TRBV7-2 to TRBJ1-1, with TRBD1 matching over 9 bases. CDR1 is SGHTA, CDR2 FQGNSA, per germline. The CDR3 totals 13 residues. The V gene end was trimmed by 5 bases and the J gene end by 11 bases; junction bases not matched to a gene: 9. CDR3 in amino acids: CASSAGTGTQAFF. DNA for the CDR3: TGTGCCAGCAGCGCGGGGACAGGGACGCAGGCTTTCTTT. The entire variable domain, with the rest obtained from reference TRBV7-2 and TRBJ1-1, is as follows: GAGVSQSPSNKVTEKGKDVELRCDPISGHTALYWYRQSLGQGLEFLIYFQGNSAPDKSGLPSDRFSAERTGGSVSTLTIQRTQQEDSAVYLCASSAGTGTQAFFGQGTRLTVV.

The table lists this clonotype with many counts. The chain has TRBV29-1 and TRBJ1-4, with 7 bases fitting TRBD1. The CDR3 totals 13 residues. V lost 2 bases and J lost 8; bases outside the gene matches: 5. CDR1 is SQVTM and CDR2 is ANQGSEA in the germline V gene. CDR3 amino acids: CSVEQGVEEKLFF. DNA for the CDR3: TGCAGCGTTGAACAGGGGGTGGAGGAAAAACTGTTTTTT.

The table lists this clonotype with many counts. This sequence joins TRBV29-1 and TRBJ1-1; 8 positions match TRBD1. The junction had 5 bases not matched to a gene; V was cut back by 6 bases and J by 5 bases. This CDR3 has 12 amino acids. The germline CDR1 and CDR2 sequences are SQVTM and ANQGSEA. This CDR3 reads CSVGTGATEAFF. CDR3 sequence (DNA): TGCAGCGTCGGGACAGGAGCAACTGAAGCTTTCTTT.

The J gene is TRBJ2-1, the V gene TRBV7-8, with 7 bases aligning to TRBD1. In germline, CDR1 is SGHVS, CDR2 FQNEAQ. There are 16 residues in the CDR3. The J segment lost 0 bases and the V segment lost 4 bases, leaving 6 bases of the junction unmatched. The CDR3 is CASSSLTGSSYNEQFF. The CDR3 DNA reads TGTGCCAGCAGCTCCCTGACAGGGAGCTCCTACAATGAGCAGTTCTTC.

This chain joins TRBV4-3 and TRBJ2-2; D is ambiguous. Germline-derived CDR1 and CDR2 are LGHNA and YSLEER. V was cut by 0 bases and J by 3 bases, with 2 bases left in between. The CDR3 is 13 residues long. CDR3 bases: TGCGCCAGCAGCCAAGACTACACCGGGGAGCTGTTTTTT. Its translation: CASSQDYTGELFF.

The table lists this clonotype with a few counts. The J gene is TRBJ1-1, the V gene TRBV5-4, with TRBD1 identical over 8 bases. V was clipped by 5 bases and J by 1 base; unmatched bases: 7. This CDR3 is 15 amino acids long. Germline lookup yields CDR1 SGHNT and CDR2 YYREEE (reference sequence). CDR3 in DNA: TGTGCCAGCAGAAAATCCGGGACAGGGAACACTGAAGCTTTCTTT. Amino acids: CASRKSGTGNTEAFF.

This clonotype was seen repeatedly, ten times or more. The chain has TRBV12-3 or TRBV12-4 and TRBJ2-7; D not resolved. CDR3 size: 14 residues. Trimming removed 5 bases from V and 3 bases from J, with 14 bases in between. CDR3 region: CASSPGLLGYEQYF. As DNA, the CDR3 is TGTGCCAGCAGTCCCGGGCTTTTGGGCTACGAGCAGTACTTC.

This clonotype was counted many times. The CDR3 DNA is TGTGCCAGCAGTGAAACTAGGGGCGAGACCCAGTACTTC. Translated, it gives CASSETRGETQYF. The gene calls are TRBV6-4 and TRBJ2-5, with D perhaps matching TRBD1 or TRBD2 (5 bases each). Germline loops: CDR1 MRHNA, CDR2 SNTAGT. Trimming shortened V by 3 bases and J by 5 bases, and 10 bases separated the two germline ends. This CDR3 is 13 amino acids long.

The sample holds many counts of this clonotype. V usage is TRBV24-1 and J usage is TRBJ2-5; 8 bases align to TRBD1. CDR1 and CDR2 from the germline V gene are KGHDR and SFDVKD. Trimming cost V 9 bases and J 2 bases; bases outside gene matches: 16. This CDR3 comprises 17 residues. The CDR3 sequence: CATGSGQVTSPQETQYF. The CDR3 coding sequence is TGTGCCACCGGTTCGGGACAGGTCACCTCACCTCAAGAGACCCAGTACTTC.